The clone carrying this TCR beta chain was found many times. The data are from a study of T cells after yellow fever vaccination. The CDR3 sequence is 15 residues long. V trimming: 5 bases; J trimming: 2 bases; junction bases outside the gene matches: 3. From germline, CDR1 is MNHEY and CDR2 SVGAGI. TCRdb ran MiXCR on the 5' RACE reads and lists one entry per CDR3 protein. The table includes 95,000 to 100,000 distinct CDR3 sequences, 5.8% detected once. The sample here was CD8+ T cells sorted from PBMCs, taken 10 days after the yellow fever booster vaccination. The receptor was derived from a man aged 18 to 30 who received the YFV17D yellow fever vaccine. The chain employs TRBV6-5 and TRBJ2-1, with 10 bases lining up with TRBD2. CDR3 region: CASSGTSGAYNEQFF. The DNA of the CDR3 is TGTGCCAGCAGTGGAACTAGCGGGGCCTACAATGAGCAGTTCTTC.